A selection of T cell receptor beta chains follows, all from one sample in a study of blood T cell repertoires in COVID-19. Measured with immunoSEQ multiplex PCR; TCRdb has only the in-frame clones, and not every one. The profile shows roughly 100,000 clones, around 88% of them singletons. Sequencing was performed on peripheral blood. The source is an elderly woman with acute or convalescent COVID-19. Both conserved end residues are part of each CDR3. D genes are given only for firm matches. Clone size is not always given. Where it is, it says once, few, many or a class for expanded clones.

j_call: TRBJ1-3
cdr3_length: 14
clone_size: -
d_call: -
v_call: TRBV5-1
cdr3_nt: TGCGCCAGCAGCTCCGGACAGTGGGGAAACACCATATATTTT
cdr3_aa: CASSSGQWGNTIYF

j_call: TRBJ2-7
cdr3_length: 15
clone_size: -
d_call: TRBD2
v_call: TRBV25-1
cdr3_nt: TGTGCCAGCAGTACCCTGGGGGGAGGGGCCTACGAGCAGTACTTC
cdr3_aa: CASSTLGGGAYEQYF

j_call: TRBJ2-7
cdr3_length: 14
clone_size: -
d_call: TRBD2
v_call: TRBV6-2/TRBV6-3
cdr3_nt: TGTGCCAGCAGTTACCAAGCGGGGGGCTACGAGCAGTACTTC
cdr3_aa: CASSYQAGGYEQYF

j_call: TRBJ1-6
cdr3_length: 15
clone_size: -
d_call: TRBD1
v_call: TRBV3-1/TRBV3-2
cdr3_nt: TGTGCCAGCAGCACCGGACAGGGAAATAATTCACCCCTCCACTTT
cdr3_aa: CASSTGQGNNSPLHF

j_call: TRBJ2-7
cdr3_length: 14
clone_size: -
d_call: -
v_call: TRBV11-2
cdr3_nt: TGTGCCAGCAGCTTAGGGGGGCAGGCCCGCGAGCAGTACTTC
cdr3_aa: CASSLGGQAREQYF

j_call: TRBJ2-7
cdr3_length: 12
clone_size: -
d_call: -
v_call: TRBV6-5
cdr3_nt: TGTGCCAGCAGCAGGGACACCTACGAGCAGTACTTC
cdr3_aa: CASSRDTYEQYF

j_call: TRBJ2-7
cdr3_length: 15
clone_size: -
d_call: TRBD1
v_call: TRBV28
cdr3_nt: TGTGCCAGCAGTTTAGGGGACAGGGGCTTCTACGAGCAGTACTTC
cdr3_aa: CASSLGDRGFYEQYF

j_call: TRBJ1-1
cdr3_length: 13
clone_size: -
d_call: -
v_call: TRBV3-1/TRBV3-2
cdr3_nt: TGTGCCAGCAGCCAAGGAAAGGGGACTGAAGCTTTCTTT
cdr3_aa: CASSQGKGTEAFF

j_call: TRBJ1-6
cdr3_length: 12
clone_size: -
d_call: -
v_call: TRBV6-6
cdr3_nt: TGTGCCAGCAGGGATAGCGATTCACCCCTCCACTTT
cdr3_aa: CASRDSDSPLHF

j_call: TRBJ2-2
cdr3_length: 14
clone_size: -
d_call: -
v_call: TRBV5-1
cdr3_nt: TGCGCCAGCAGCTTGGGTCGGGACACCGGGGAGCTGTTTTTT
cdr3_aa: CASSLGRDTGELFF

j_call: TRBJ2-1
cdr3_length: 16
clone_size: -
d_call: TRBD1
v_call: TRBV15
cdr3_nt: TGTGCCACCAGCAGAACAGGGGGACTCTCCTACAATGAGCAGTTCTTC
cdr3_aa: CATSRTGGLSYNEQFF

j_call: TRBJ1-4
cdr3_length: 14
clone_size: -
d_call: -
v_call: TRBV28
cdr3_nt: TGTGCCAGTGGCCACGGGGCAACTAATGAAAAACTGTTTTTT
cdr3_aa: CASGHGATNEKLFF

j_call: TRBJ1-2
cdr3_length: 13
clone_size: once
d_call: TRBD1
v_call: TRBV19
cdr3_nt: TGTGCCAGTAGGGACAGGGCCCAGAATGGCTACACCTTC
cdr3_aa: CASRDRAQNGYTF

j_call: TRBJ2-3
cdr3_length: 15
clone_size: -
d_call: TRBD1
v_call: TRBV28
cdr3_nt: TGTGCCAGCAGCCCCGCCGGACAGGGTGGAGATACGCAGTATTTT
cdr3_aa: CASSPAGQGGDTQYF

j_call: TRBJ2-7
cdr3_length: 18
clone_size: -
d_call: TRBD1
v_call: TRBV20-1
cdr3_nt: TGCAGTGCTAGTCCCCCGACAGGGGGGACCGTAGGCTCCTACGAGCAGTACTTC
cdr3_aa: CSASPPTGGTVGSYEQYF

j_call: TRBJ1-2
cdr3_length: 14
clone_size: -
d_call: -
v_call: TRBV3-1/TRBV3-2
cdr3_nt: TGTGCCAGCAGCCGCGGCGGGGGGGGCGATGGCTACACCTTC
cdr3_aa: CASSRGGGGDGYTF

j_call: TRBJ2-7
cdr3_length: 13
clone_size: -
d_call: -
v_call: TRBV29-1
cdr3_nt: TGCAGCGCCACCCGGGACAAACCCTACGAGCAGTACTTC
cdr3_aa: CSATRDKPYEQYF

j_call: TRBJ2-1
cdr3_length: 15
clone_size: -
d_call: TRBD1
v_call: TRBV19
cdr3_nt: TGTGCCAGTAGTTCCCCGGGGACAGTACCCAATGAGCAGTTCTTC
cdr3_aa: CASSSPGTVPNEQFF

j_call: TRBJ2-7
cdr3_length: 14
clone_size: -
d_call: -
v_call: TRBV5-1
cdr3_nt: TGCGCCAGCAGCTTGGTGGTGAGCTCCTACGAGCAGTACTTC
cdr3_aa: CASSLVVSSYEQYF

j_call: TRBJ2-3
cdr3_length: 15
clone_size: -
d_call: TRBD1
v_call: TRBV3-1/TRBV3-2
cdr3_nt: TGTGCCAGCAGCCAAGGGACAGGGAAGTCAGATACGCAGTATTTT
cdr3_aa: CASSQGTGKSDTQYF

j_call: TRBJ2-3
cdr3_length: 16
clone_size: -
d_call: TRBD2
v_call: TRBV24-1
cdr3_nt: TGTGCCACCAGTGATTGGGGGGAGGGTAGCACAGATACGCAGTATTTT
cdr3_aa: CATSDWGEGSTDTQYF

j_call: TRBJ2-5
cdr3_length: 15
clone_size: -
d_call: TRBD1
v_call: TRBV7-3
cdr3_nt: TGTGCCAGCAGCGCCGGGACAGGGGGTCGAGAGACCCAGTACTTC
cdr3_aa: CASSAGTGGRETQYF

j_call: TRBJ2-7
cdr3_length: 14
clone_size: -
d_call: TRBD1
v_call: TRBV3-1/TRBV3-2
cdr3_nt: TGTGCCAGCAGCCAAGAAGGGGGCAACTACGAGCAGTACTTC
cdr3_aa: CASSQEGGNYEQYF

j_call: TRBJ2-7
cdr3_length: 15
clone_size: -
d_call: TRBD1
v_call: TRBV7-8
cdr3_nt: TGTGCCAGCAGCACCCCGGGACAGGGATTCTACGAGCAGTACTTC
cdr3_aa: CASSTPGQGFYEQYF

j_call: TRBJ2-3
cdr3_length: 17
clone_size: -
d_call: TRBD2
v_call: TRBV9
cdr3_nt: TGTGCCAGCAGCCCCCAGCCGGGGGGACCTAGCACAGATACGCAGTATTTT
cdr3_aa: CASSPQPGGPSTDTQYF

j_call: TRBJ1-6
cdr3_length: 14
clone_size: once
d_call: -
v_call: TRBV19
cdr3_nt: TGTGCCAGTACCCCGACGGGAAAGGGTTCACCCCTCCACTTT
cdr3_aa: CASTPTGKGSPLHF

j_call: TRBJ1-1
cdr3_length: 14
clone_size: -
d_call: TRBD1
v_call: TRBV3-1/TRBV3-2
cdr3_nt: TGTGCCAGCAGCACCGACAGGGGGAACACTGAAGCTTTCTTT
cdr3_aa: CASSTDRGNTEAFF

j_call: TRBJ2-7
cdr3_length: 15
clone_size: -
d_call: TRBD1
v_call: TRBV18
cdr3_nt: TGTGCCAGCTCACGCTCCGGGACAGGGGGCTACGAGCAGTACTTC
cdr3_aa: CASSRSGTGGYEQYF

j_call: TRBJ2-7
cdr3_length: 17
clone_size: -
d_call: -
v_call: TRBV21-1
cdr3_nt: TGTGCCAGCAGCAAAACGGTCCAGGGGGCAGGTACCTACGAGCAGTACTTC
cdr3_aa: CASSKTVQGAGTYEQYF

j_call: TRBJ2-7
cdr3_length: 13
clone_size: few
d_call: -
v_call: TRBV7-9
cdr3_nt: TGTGCCAGCAGCTTATATCAGGAATACGAGCAGTACTTC
cdr3_aa: CASSLYQEYEQYF

j_call: TRBJ2-5
cdr3_length: 14
clone_size: -
d_call: -
v_call: TRBV5-1
cdr3_nt: TGCGCCAGCAGCTTTGAGCCTCCTCAAGAGACCCAGTACTTC
cdr3_aa: CASSFEPPQETQYF

j_call: TRBJ1-1
cdr3_length: 13
clone_size: -
d_call: -
v_call: TRBV27
cdr3_nt: TGTGCCAGCAGTTTAACTGGGGCAGCTGAAGCTTTCTTT
cdr3_aa: CASSLTGAAEAFF

j_call: TRBJ2-2
cdr3_length: 16
clone_size: -
d_call: TRBD1
v_call: TRBV2
cdr3_nt: TGTGCCAGCAGTGTAAACAGGGGTCGTGACACCGGGGAGCTGTTTTTT
cdr3_aa: CASSVNRGRDTGELFF

j_call: TRBJ2-3
cdr3_length: 14
clone_size: -
d_call: -
v_call: TRBV5-1
cdr3_nt: TGCGCCAGCAGCTCTAACCGAGGCGCAGATACGCAGTATTTT
cdr3_aa: CASSSNRGADTQYF

j_call: TRBJ2-3
cdr3_length: 15
clone_size: -
d_call: -
v_call: TRBV7-6
cdr3_nt: TGTGCCAGCAGCCTACGGGTAGGAGGCACAGATACGCAGTATTTT
cdr3_aa: CASSLRVGGTDTQYF

j_call: TRBJ2-7
cdr3_length: 12
clone_size: -
d_call: -
v_call: TRBV29-1
cdr3_nt: TGCAGCGTTGAAACACGAACCTACGAGCAGTACTTC
cdr3_aa: CSVETRTYEQYF

j_call: TRBJ2-1
cdr3_length: 18
clone_size: -
d_call: TRBD1
v_call: TRBV3-1/TRBV3-2
cdr3_nt: TGTGCCAGCAGCCAAGTTTGGGACAGTCCTGTCGGGTACAATGAGCAGTTCTTC
cdr3_aa: CASSQVWDSPVGYNEQFF